The sequence of this TCR beta chain was determined in a study of blood T cell repertoires in COVID-19. The overall study: Collection of acute and convalescent COVID-19 samples took place in the United States, Italy and Spain. T cells, B-cell-depleted T cells, or PBMCs provided the cDNA or gDNA that served as material.

Original processing notes: By means of reference gene primer amplification, nucleated cell counts were estimated. TCRdb's table, derived via immunoSEQ multiplex PCR, lists solely in-frame clones and lacks some. V and J calls and clone size are given by that table; D and trimming were obtained from the DNA. This table has about 62,000 clones, 85% to 90% appearing once. This receptor was obtained from a man aged 65 to 79 with acute or convalescent COVID-19. The sequencing sample was made of peripheral blood.

Written as DNA, the CDR3 is TGTGCCAGCACCCGAGGGGGACATAACACCGGGGAGCTGTTTTTT. Its protein product is CASTRGGHNTGELFF. The chain joins TRBV13 to TRBJ2-2; TRBD1 might be the D (6 bases). Between the trimmed V and J ends, which lost 7 bases and 2 bases, there was a span of 14 bases. The CDR3 is made up of 15 amino acids. Germline V gives CDR1 PRHDT, CDR2 FYEKMQ (reference sequence).